The rows below give T cell receptor beta chains drawn from one sample of a study of T-cell reconstitution after alpha-beta-depleted transplantation in children. TCRdb used MiXCR to reprocess the PCR reads, holding one entry per CDR3 protein. The table lists approximately 640,000 distinct CDR3 sequences, 16% of them singletons. Material: PBMCs from the stem cell graft donor, obtained from the stem cell graft. The receptor source for this set is a human donor who donated a stem cell graft to a child with acute myeloid leukemia. Both conserved end residues are part of each CDR3. A D gene is named only where the DNA matches it firmly. The listing skips clone size in some rows; elsewhere it reads once, few, many or a size class.

TRBJ1-4,TRBV29-1,TRBD1,many,CSGTGTANEKLFF,TGCAGCGGTACCGGGACAGCTAATGAAAAACTGTTTTTT
TRBJ2-5,TRBV7-9,-,few,CASSSRLPEETQYF,TGTGCCAGCAGCAGCAGATTACCCGAAGAGACCCAGTACTTC
TRBJ2-1,TRBV2,TRBD1,-,CASSEEGQGYNEQFF,TGTGCCAGCAGTGAAGAAGGACAGGGATACAATGAGCAGTTCTTC
TRBJ2-7,TRBV12-3/TRBV12-4,-,few,CASSLMGSGYEQYF,TGTGCCAGCAGTTTAATGGGGAGCGGTTACGAGCAGTACTTC
TRBJ1-2,TRBV7-2,TRBD1,-,CASSLPGTGGLYGYTF,TGTGCCAGCAGCTTACCGGGGACAGGGGGGTTGTATGGCTACACCTTC
TRBJ2-7,TRBV7-2,-,many,CASSRGDRDEQYF,TGTGCCAGCAGTCGCGGGGATCGGGACGAGCAGTACTTC
TRBJ2-2,TRBV7-9,-,-,CASSLGSLITGELFF,TGTGCCAGCAGCTTAGGTTCCCTCATAACCGGGGAGCTGTTTTTT
TRBJ1-1,TRBV5-1,TRBD1,-,CASSSPGTGNMNTEAFF,TGCGCCAGCAGCAGTCCCGGGACAGGGAATATGAACACTGAAGCTTTCTTT
TRBJ2-7,TRBV7-9,-,-,CASSPTWSEQYF,TGTGCCAGCAGCCCGACTTGGAGCGAGCAGTACTTC
TRBJ1-1,TRBV7-3,TRBD1,-,CASSIDRETEAFF,TGTGCCAGCAGCATAGACAGGGAGACTGAAGCTTTCTTT
TRBJ1-3,TRBV12-3/TRBV12-4,-,many,CASSGTGSGNTIYF,TGTGCCAGCAGTGGAACAGGCTCTGGAAACACCATATATTTT
TRBJ2-7,TRBV6-5,TRBD1,-,CASTLSGDRVLHEQYF,TGTGCCAGCACCCTCTCGGGGGACAGGGTCCTCCACGAGCAGTACTTC
TRBJ1-3,TRBV5-5,-,many,CASSPDSIGNTIYF,TGTGCCAGCAGTCCGGACAGCATTGGAAACACCATATATTTT
TRBJ2-1,TRBV5-1,TRBD2,few,CASMGGMNYNEQFF,TGCGCCAGCATGGGAGGGATGAATTACAATGAGCAGTTCTTC